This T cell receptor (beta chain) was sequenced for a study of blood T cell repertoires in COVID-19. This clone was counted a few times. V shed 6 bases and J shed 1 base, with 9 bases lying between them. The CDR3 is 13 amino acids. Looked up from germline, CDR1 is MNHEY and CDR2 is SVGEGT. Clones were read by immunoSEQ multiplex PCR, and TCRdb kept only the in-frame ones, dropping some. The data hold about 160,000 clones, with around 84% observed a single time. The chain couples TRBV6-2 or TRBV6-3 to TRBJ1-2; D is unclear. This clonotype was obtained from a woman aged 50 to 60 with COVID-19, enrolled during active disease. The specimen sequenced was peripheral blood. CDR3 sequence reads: CASSDGNNYGYTF. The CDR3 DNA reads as TGTGCCAGCAGCGACGGGAATAACTATGGCTACACCTTC.